These T cell receptor beta chains were read from a single sample in a study of T cell repertoires in cytomegalovirus infection. Each CDR3 protein gets one entry after TCRdb re-called the reads with MiXCR. The table shows 350,000 to 550,000 distinct CDR3 sequences, with 30% to 40% occurring only once. The sample comprised PBMCs. The source of these receptors is a human donor in good health (CMV status not recorded). Some clones in this sample may be carry-over from other donors' samples. Each CDR3 is given with its conserved first and last residue. Clone size is not always given. Where it is, it says once, few, many or a class for expanded clones.

CDR3 | size | J | V
CASSPIWGGTPNEQFF | many | TRBJ2-1 | TRBV7-2
CASSLAGTGYVWSYNEQFF | few | TRBJ2-1 | TRBV5-6
CASSLAGGAEGEQYF | few | TRBJ2-7 | TRBV7-2
CASSLPSDSPLHF | . | TRBJ1-6 | TRBV4-1
CASSLTGVGANEKLFF | few | TRBJ1-4 | TRBV27
CASSFYASGQTDTQYF | . | TRBJ2-3 | TRBV5-8
CASSRRGGPGGELFF | few | TRBJ2-2 | TRBV12-3/TRBV12-4
CASSEGGGGTDTQYF | . | TRBJ2-3 | TRBV6-1
CASSSGTMLTGNTIYF | few | TRBJ1-3 | TRBV6-6
CASSRQGFRGLSYEQYF | . | TRBJ2-7 | TRBV6-2/TRBV6-3
CASSLDKTSTDTQYF | few | TRBJ2-3 | TRBV5-6
CASSQVGRVGDTQYF | . | TRBJ2-3 | TRBV4-1
CASSLTASGDITGADTQYF | few | TRBJ2-3 | TRBV28
CASSQYRGKGRTEQYF | . | TRBJ2-7 | TRBV23-1
CASSPSVNYGYTF | . | TRBJ1-2 | TRBV5-8
CACRQAFPSYEQYF | . | TRBJ2-7 | TRBV4-3
CASSLQGIVFNGYTF | many | TRBJ1-2 | TRBV7-2
CASSEGPQPQHF | . | TRBJ1-5 | TRBV6-1
CASSRSGVEKLFF | . | TRBJ1-4 | TRBV7-9
CASSVGLAPGRFF | once | TRBJ2-1 | TRBV9
CASSPIAGGPTQETQYF | . | TRBJ2-5 | TRBV7-6
CASSQDPTGFRTEAFF | . | TRBJ1-1 | TRBV4-1
CASNPHISNTEAFF | many | TRBJ1-1 | TRBV7-2
CASSQAGTSGGPSSYNEQFF | once | TRBJ2-1 | TRBV3-1
CASSQVSAGGTGELFF | . | TRBJ2-2 | TRBV4-3
CASSERGGASYNEQLF | . | TRBJ2-1 | TRBV6-1
CASSPTSGASDEQFF | . | TRBJ2-1 | TRBV7-9
CASSPRQGLDDEAFF | . | TRBJ1-1 | TRBV27
CSGVLAGGLGEQFF | few | TRBJ2-1 | TRBV29-1
CSAAPLAWSSYEQYF | . | TRBJ2-7 | TRBV20-1
CASSLTGLANQPQHF | . | TRBJ1-5 | TRBV27
CASSQDVRQGDNSPLHF | . | TRBJ1-6 | TRBV4-2
CASSRPRQGAVQPQHF | many | TRBJ1-5 | TRBV6-2/TRBV6-3
CASSEERVGGLAKNIQYF | . | TRBJ2-4 | TRBV6-1
CASSSPKQGAKNSGANVLTF | . | TRBJ2-6 | TRBV5-1
CASSPRSGVNTGELFF | few | TRBJ2-2 | TRBV19
CASSQAPATGGGGYTF | few | TRBJ1-2 | TRBV4-2
CASRTLTGDYGYTF | . | TRBJ1-2 | TRBV28
CASSFNGQSYNEQFF | . | TRBJ2-1 | TRBV12-3/TRBV12-4
CASHGRGGTEAFF | . | TRBJ1-1 | TRBV5-4
CASRQFSNQPQHF | . | TRBJ1-5 | TRBV27
CASSLGVSQSNQPQHF | . | TRBJ1-5 | TRBV13
CASSLGATSTDTQYF | few | TRBJ2-3 | TRBV5-6
CAISGGLNPAEAFF | . | TRBJ1-1 | TRBV10-3
CASSLFRTNSPLHF | few | TRBJ1-6 | TRBV28
CSVGPLGLLRGETQYF | . | TRBJ2-5 | TRBV20-1
CASSIDSGTHYNEQFF | . | TRBJ2-1 | TRBV19